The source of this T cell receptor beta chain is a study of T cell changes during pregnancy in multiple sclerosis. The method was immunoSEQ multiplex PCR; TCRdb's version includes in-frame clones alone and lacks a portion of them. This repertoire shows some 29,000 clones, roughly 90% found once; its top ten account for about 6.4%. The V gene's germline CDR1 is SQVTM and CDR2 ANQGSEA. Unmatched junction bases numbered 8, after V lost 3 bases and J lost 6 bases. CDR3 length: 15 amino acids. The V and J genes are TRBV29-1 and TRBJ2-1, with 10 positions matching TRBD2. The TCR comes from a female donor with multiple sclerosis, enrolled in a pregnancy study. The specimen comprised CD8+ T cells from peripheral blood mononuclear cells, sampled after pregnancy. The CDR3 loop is CSVDISSGRGNEQFF. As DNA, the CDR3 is TGCAGCGTTGATATAAGCAGCGGGAGGGGCAATGAGCAGTTCTTC.